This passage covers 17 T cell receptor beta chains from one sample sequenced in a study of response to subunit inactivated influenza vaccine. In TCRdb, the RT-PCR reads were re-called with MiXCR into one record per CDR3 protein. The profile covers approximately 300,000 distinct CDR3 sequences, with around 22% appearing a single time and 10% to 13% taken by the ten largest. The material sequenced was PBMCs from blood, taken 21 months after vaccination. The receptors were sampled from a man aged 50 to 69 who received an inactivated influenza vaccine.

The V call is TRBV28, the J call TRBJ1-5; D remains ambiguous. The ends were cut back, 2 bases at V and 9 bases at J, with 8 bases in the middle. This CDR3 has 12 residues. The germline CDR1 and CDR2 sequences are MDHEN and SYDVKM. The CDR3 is CASSLIDRPQHF. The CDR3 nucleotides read TGTGCCAGCAGTTTAATAGATCGGCCCCAGCATTTT.

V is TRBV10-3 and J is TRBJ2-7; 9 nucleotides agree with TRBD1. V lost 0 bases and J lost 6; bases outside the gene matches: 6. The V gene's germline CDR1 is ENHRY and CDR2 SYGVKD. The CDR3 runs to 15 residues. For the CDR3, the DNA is TGTGCCATCAGTGAGTCCAGGGACAGGGCAAGCGAGCAGTACTTC. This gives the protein CAISESRDRASEQYF.

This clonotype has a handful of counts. The CDR3 protein is CASDRVKTGELFF. The CDR3 DNA reads TGTGCCAGCGACAGGGTGAAGACCGGGGAGCTGTTTTTT. V usage is TRBV7-9 and J usage is TRBJ2-2, with 7 bases fitting TRBD1. Germline CDR1 and CDR2: SEHNR and FQNEAQ (reference sequence). CDR3 length equals 13 residues. Germline trimming cut 8 bases from V and 5 bases from J; bases unmatched to any gene: 5.

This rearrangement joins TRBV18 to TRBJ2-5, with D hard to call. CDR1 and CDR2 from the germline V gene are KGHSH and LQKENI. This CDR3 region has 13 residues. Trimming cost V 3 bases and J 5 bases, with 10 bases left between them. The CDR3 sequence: CASSPMSGETQYF. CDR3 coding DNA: TGTGCCAGCTCACCTATGTCCGGTGAGACCCAGTACTTC.

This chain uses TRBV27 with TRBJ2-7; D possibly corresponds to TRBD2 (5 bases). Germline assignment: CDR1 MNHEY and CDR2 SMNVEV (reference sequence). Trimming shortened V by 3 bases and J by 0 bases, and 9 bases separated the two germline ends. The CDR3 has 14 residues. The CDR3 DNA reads TGTGCCAGCAGTTTGGAGGCAGACTCCTACGAGCAGTACTTC. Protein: CASSLEADSYEQYF.

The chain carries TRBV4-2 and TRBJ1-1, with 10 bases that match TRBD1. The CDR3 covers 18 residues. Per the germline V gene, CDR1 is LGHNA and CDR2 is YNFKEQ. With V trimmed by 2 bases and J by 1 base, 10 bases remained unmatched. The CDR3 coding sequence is TGTGCCAGCAGCCAACGGGACAGGGGCCTATCTCCGAACACTGAAGCTTTCTTT. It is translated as CASSQRDRGLSPNTEAFF.

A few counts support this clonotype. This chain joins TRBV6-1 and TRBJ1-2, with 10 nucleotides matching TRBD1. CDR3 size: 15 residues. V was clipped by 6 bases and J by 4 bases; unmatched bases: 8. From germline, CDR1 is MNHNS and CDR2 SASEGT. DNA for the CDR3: TGTGCCAGCAGCCCTACCTGGACAGGGGGCTATGGCTACACCTTC. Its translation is CASSPTWTGGYGYTF.

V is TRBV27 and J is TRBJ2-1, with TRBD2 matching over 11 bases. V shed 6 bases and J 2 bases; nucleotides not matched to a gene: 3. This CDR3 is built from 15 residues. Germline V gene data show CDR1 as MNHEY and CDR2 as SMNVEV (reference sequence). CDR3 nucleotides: TGTGCCAGCAGATTGACTAGCGGGACCTACAATGAGCAGTTCTTC. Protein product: CASRLTSGTYNEQFF.

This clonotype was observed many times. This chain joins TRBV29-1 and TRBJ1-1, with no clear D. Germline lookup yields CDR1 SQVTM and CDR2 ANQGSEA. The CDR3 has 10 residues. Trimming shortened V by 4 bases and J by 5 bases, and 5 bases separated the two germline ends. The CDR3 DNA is TGCAGCGTTGTGCGGACTGAAGCTTTCTTT. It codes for CSVVRTEAFF. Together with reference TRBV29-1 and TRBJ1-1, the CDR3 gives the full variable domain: SAVISQKPSRDICQRGTSLTIQCQVDSQVTMMFWYRQQPGQSLTLIATANQGSEATYESGFVIDKFPISRPNLTFSTLTVSNMSPEDSSIYLCSVVRTEAFFGQGTRLTVV.

The CDR3, as DNA: TGCGCCAGCGGGCGATCTAGCGGGAGATCCTACAATGAGCAGTTCTTC. This sequence encodes CASGRSSGRSYNEQFF. The V gene is TRBV10-2, the J gene TRBJ2-1; 10 nucleotides line up with TRBD2. CDR1 and CDR2 (germline): WSHSY, SAAADI. V trimming: 8 bases; J trimming: 1 base; junction bases outside the gene matches: 8. The CDR3 is made up of 16 amino acids.

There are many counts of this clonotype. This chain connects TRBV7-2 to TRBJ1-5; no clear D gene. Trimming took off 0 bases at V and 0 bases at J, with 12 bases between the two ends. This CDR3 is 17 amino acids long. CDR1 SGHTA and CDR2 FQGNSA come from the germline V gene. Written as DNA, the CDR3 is TGTGCCAGCAGCTTAGCGCGAGTCATCTATAGCAATCAGCCCCAGCATTTT. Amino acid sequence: CASSLARVIYSNQPQHF. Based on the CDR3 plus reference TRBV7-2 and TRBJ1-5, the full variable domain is GAGVSQSPSNKVTEKGKDVELRCDPISGHTALYWYRQSLGQGLEFLIYFQGNSAPDKSGLPSDRFSAERTGGSVSTLTIQRTQQEDSAVYLCASSLARVIYSNQPQHFGDGTRLSIL.

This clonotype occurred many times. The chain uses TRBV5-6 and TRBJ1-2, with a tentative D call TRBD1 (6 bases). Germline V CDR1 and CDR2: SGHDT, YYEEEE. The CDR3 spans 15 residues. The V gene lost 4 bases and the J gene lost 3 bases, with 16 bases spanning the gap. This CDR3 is CASSRGQLKYYGYTF. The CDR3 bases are TGTGCCAGCAGCAGAGGACAGCTAAAATACTATGGCTACACCTTC. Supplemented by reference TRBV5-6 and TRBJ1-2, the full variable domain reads DAGVTQSPTHLIKTRGQQVTLRCSPKSGHDTVSWYQQALGQGPQFIFQYYEEEERQRGNFPDRFSGHQFPNYSSELNVNALLLGDSALYLCASSRGQLKYYGYTFGSGTRLTVV.

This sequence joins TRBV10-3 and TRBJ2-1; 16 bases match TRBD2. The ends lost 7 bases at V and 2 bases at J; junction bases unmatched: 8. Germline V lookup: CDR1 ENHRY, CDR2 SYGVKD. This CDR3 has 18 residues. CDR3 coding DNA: TGTGCCATCACTCGGGGGACTAGCGGGGGGGCCACCTACAATGAGCAGTTCTTC. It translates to CAITRGTSGGATYNEQFF.

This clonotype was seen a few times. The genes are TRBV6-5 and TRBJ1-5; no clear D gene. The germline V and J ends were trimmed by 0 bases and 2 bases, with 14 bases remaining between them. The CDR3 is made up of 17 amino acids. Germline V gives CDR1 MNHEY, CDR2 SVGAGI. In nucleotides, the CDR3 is TGTGCCAGCAGTTACTCGCAGCCAGGCGAGGGCAATCAGCCCCAGCATTTT. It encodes CASSYSQPGEGNQPQHF.

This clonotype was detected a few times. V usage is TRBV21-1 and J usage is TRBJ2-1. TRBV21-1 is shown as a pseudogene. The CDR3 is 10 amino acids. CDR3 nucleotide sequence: TGTGCCAGCAGCACGAATGAGCAGTTCTTC. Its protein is CASSTNEQFF.

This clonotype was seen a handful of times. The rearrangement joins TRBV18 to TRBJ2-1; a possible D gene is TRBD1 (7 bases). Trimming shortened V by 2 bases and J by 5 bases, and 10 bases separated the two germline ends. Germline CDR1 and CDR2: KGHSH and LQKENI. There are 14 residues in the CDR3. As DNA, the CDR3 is TGTGCCAGCTCACCAAGGAGGGGGCACAATGAGCAGTTCTTC. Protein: CASSPRRGHNEQFF.

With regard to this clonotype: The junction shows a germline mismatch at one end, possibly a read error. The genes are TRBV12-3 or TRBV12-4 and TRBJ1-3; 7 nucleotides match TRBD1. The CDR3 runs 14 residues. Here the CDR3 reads CASRLRGHGNAIYF. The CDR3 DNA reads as TGTGCCAGCAGATTAAGGGGGCACGGAAACGCCATATATTTT.